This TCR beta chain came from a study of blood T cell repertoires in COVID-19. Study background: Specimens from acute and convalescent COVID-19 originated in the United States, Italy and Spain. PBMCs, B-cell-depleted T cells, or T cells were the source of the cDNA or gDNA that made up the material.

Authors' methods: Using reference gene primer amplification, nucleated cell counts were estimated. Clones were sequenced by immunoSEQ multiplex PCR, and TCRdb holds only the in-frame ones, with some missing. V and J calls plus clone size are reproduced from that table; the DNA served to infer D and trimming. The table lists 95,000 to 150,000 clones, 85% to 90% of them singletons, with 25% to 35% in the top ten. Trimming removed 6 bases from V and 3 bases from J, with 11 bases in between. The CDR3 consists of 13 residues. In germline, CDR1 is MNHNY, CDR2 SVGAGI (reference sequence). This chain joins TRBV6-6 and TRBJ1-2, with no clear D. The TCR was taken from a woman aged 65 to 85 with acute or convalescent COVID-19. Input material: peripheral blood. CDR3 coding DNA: TGTGCCAGCAGCCCTGCCCGGGACTATGGCTACACCTTC. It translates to CASSPARDYGYTF.